This entry is about one TCR beta chain. The data were taken from a study of Ad26.COV2.S vaccination and SARS-CoV-2 variants. On the study more broadly: Each vaccinee took Ad26.COV2.S intramuscularly, once or twice 56 days apart.

Trimming took off 5 bases at V and 0 bases at J, with 7 bases between the two ends. Germline V gene sequence: CDR1 MNHEY, CDR2 SVGAGI. This CDR3 region has 13 residues. The treatment was: 15 to 20 received Ad26.COV2.S at low or high dose, single or two shots; roughly 5 received placebo; per-sample allocation not given. Specimen acquisition occurred on day 63 following the initial vaccine or placebo injection. Boston provided a donor who was an adult aged 18-55 years. Repertoires were generated with immunoSEQ multiplex PCR, while TCRdb's copy carries only in-frame clones and drops some. The sample has some 340,000 clones, more than 70% seen once; the top ten hold around 1.9%.

This chain connects TRBV6-5 to TRBJ1-1; D not resolved. Sequenced material: peripheral blood, taken in a trial of Ad26.COV2.S vaccine versus placebo. This TCR was sampled from a person aged 18-65 years who received the Ad26.COV2.S COVID-19 vaccine or a placebo. The CDR3, as DNA: TGTGCCAGCAGTCTTAATCTGAACACTGAAGCTTTCTTT. This translates into CASSLNLNTEAFF.